What follows are 10 T cell receptor beta chains derived from one specimen sequenced in a study of metastatic and nonmetastatic thyroid tumors. Using MiXCR, TCRdb reanalyzed the PCR reads. The repertoire holds 30,000 to 45,000 clones, with about 20% as singletons. All patients were untreated before thyroid surgery. Sequenced: blood. All receptors derive from a female donor with papillary thyroid cancer or a benign thyroid nodule (not recorded which). Some clones in this sample may be carry-over from other donors' samples.

This rearrangement joins TRBV6-4 to TRBJ2-1; a possible D gene is TRBD2 (6 bases). CDR3 length: 15 residues. The V end lost 3 bases, the J end lost 8 bases, and 17 bases lay between the germline ends. Germline CDR1 is MRHNA and CDR2 is SNTAGT. The CDR3 coding sequence is TGTGCCAGCAGTGATTCCGTGGGAGGAGCGGATGAGCAGTTCTTC. This codes for CASSDSVGGADEQFF.

This clone was counted many times. A much larger clone lies one base from this, so it may be a read error. The V and J genes are TRBV2 and TRBJ2-3; 8 nucleotides match TRBD2. The CDR3 runs 16 residues. CDR1 is SNHLY and CDR2 is FYNNEI in the germline V gene. V was clipped by 6 bases and J by 0 bases; unmatched bases: 8. CDR3 coding DNA: TGTGCCAGCAGACTCCCCGGGACTAGTAGCACAGATACGCAGTATTTT. Its translation: CASRLPGTSSTDTQYF.

This clone was detected ten times or more. The chain couples TRBV24-1 to TRBJ1-2; D unresolved. Trimming pared 0 bases from V and 4 bases from J, leaving 8 bases between. The CDR3 length is 14 residues. Germline values: CDR1 KGHDR, CDR2 SFDVKD. The CDR3 loop is CATSDLSWSYGYTF. CDR3 bases: TGTGCCACCAGTGATTTGTCATGGAGCTATGGCTACACCTTC.

This chain joins TRBV20-1 and TRBJ2-1; D perhaps matches TRBD2 (6 bases). Trimming cost V 3 bases and J 10 bases, with 22 bases left between them. CDR3 length: 15 residues. Germline-derived CDR1 and CDR2 are DFQATT and SNEGSKA (reference sequence). The CDR3 DNA sequence: TGCAGTGCTAGTCTTTTCGAGGCGGGAAGGGAGGAGCAGTTCTTC. As protein: CSASLFEAGREEQFF.

The genes are TRBV20-1 and TRBJ2-1; D perhaps matches TRBD2 (6 bases). CDR3 size: 16 residues. The V gene's germline CDR1 is DFQATT and CDR2 SNEGSKA (reference sequence). V was pared by 0 bases and J by 6 bases, with 18 bases between. DNA for the CDR3: TGCAGTGCTAGAGATGCCGGGAGCGATCTCCTCAATGAGCAGTTCTTC. Amino acid sequence: CSARDAGSDLLNEQFF.

This clone was seen more than once but under ten times. With a much larger clone just one base away, this may be a read error. Because it lacks the conserved phenylalanine or tryptophan at the end, this CDR3 is likely a read error. The rearrangement links TRBV30 to TRBJ2-1, with D unclear. CDR1 is GTSNPN, CDR2 SVGIG, per germline (reference sequence). This CDR3 is built from 12 residues. The germline V and J ends were trimmed by 0 bases and 5 bases, with 5 bases remaining between them. CDR3 DNA: TGTGCCTGGAGTGTACTAAACAATGAGCAGTTCCTC. Encoded protein: CAWSVLNNEQFL.

By sample share, this clone is medium-sized (0.01 to 0.1%). The chain carries TRBV6-5 and TRBJ2-1; D remains unclear. The CDR3 totals 14 residues. Deletions cut 2 bases from V and 8 bases from J, with 13 bases between. Germline V gene sequence: CDR1 MNHEY, CDR2 SVGAGI. In DNA, the CDR3 is TGTGCCAGCAGTTACCGAGGAGAGCGAGATGAGCAGTTCTTC. Protein: CASSYRGERDEQFF.

The chain combines TRBV2 with TRBJ2-7; no clear D. The CDR3 totals 13 residues. V lost 2 bases and J lost 3, with 8 bases in between. Per germline, CDR1 SNHLY and CDR2 FYNNEI. The CDR3 protein is CASSELESYEQYF. As DNA, the CDR3 is TGTGCCAGCAGTGAATTAGAGAGCTACGAGCAGTACTTC.

Ten or more counts support this clone. Being one base from a much bigger clone, this may be a read error. The J gene is TRBJ2-2, the V gene TRBV2; 7 positions agree with TRBD1. Trimming cost V 6 bases and J 6 bases; bases outside gene matches: 4. Germline assignment: CDR1 SNHLY and CDR2 FYNNEI. The CDR3 extends over 13 amino acids. The CDR3 region is CASSRQGPGELFF. The CDR3 nucleotides are TGTGCCAGCAGCAGACAGGGACCCGGGGAGCTGTTTTTT. Together with reference TRBV2 and TRBJ2-2, the CDR3 gives the full variable domain: EPEVTQTPSHQVTQMGQEVILRCVPISNHLYFYWYRQILGQKVEFLVSFYNNEISEKSEIFDDQFSVERPDGSNFTLKIRSTKLEDSAMYFCASSRQGPGELFFGEGSRLTVL.

This clone was seen repeatedly, ten times or more. The chain links TRBV9 to TRBJ2-7, with D possibly being TRBD2 (6 bases). The CDR3 has 14 amino acids. Germline V gene sequence: CDR1 SGDLS, CDR2 YYNGEE. Trimming removed 3 bases from V and 6 bases from J, with 16 bases in between. The DNA for the CDR3 is TGTGCCAGCAGCGGCGGAGGGGCCAGCTCCGAGCAGTACTTC. Translation gives CASSGGGASSEQYF.